The clone carrying this T cell receptor (beta chain) was counted a few times. CDR1 and CDR2 (germline): MDHEN, SYDVKM. V lost 5 bases, J lost 6 bases, and 6 bases stayed unmatched. The CDR3 has 14 amino acids. The data belong to a study of blood T cell repertoires in COVID-19. Assay: immunoSEQ multiplex PCR; the TCRdb copy retains only in-frame clones and omits some. Of more than 85,000 clones in the sample, about three quarters are singletons; the top ten hold just under 20%. Input material: peripheral blood. The origin of this receptor is a woman between 70 and 85 years old with acute or convalescent COVID-19. The gene calls are TRBV28 and TRBJ1-4, with 7 bases aligning to TRBD1. CDR3 in DNA: TGTGCCAGCAGTAAGACAGGGTCGGATGAAAAACTGTTTTTT. This gives the protein CASSKTGSDEKLFF.